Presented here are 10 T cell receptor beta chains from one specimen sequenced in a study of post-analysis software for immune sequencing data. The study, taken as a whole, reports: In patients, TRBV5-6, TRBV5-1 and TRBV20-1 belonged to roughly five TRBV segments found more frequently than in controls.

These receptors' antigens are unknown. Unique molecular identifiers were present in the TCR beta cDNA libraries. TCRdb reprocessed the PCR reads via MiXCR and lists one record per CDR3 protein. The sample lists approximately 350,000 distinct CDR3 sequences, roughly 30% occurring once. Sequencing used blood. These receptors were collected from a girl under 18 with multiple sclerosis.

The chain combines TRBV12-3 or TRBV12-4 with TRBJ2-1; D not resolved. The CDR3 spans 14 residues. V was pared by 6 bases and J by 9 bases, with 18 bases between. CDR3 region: CASSTLRFVAEQFF. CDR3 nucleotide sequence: TGTGCCAGCAGCACCCTACGATTCGTGGCTGAGCAGTTCTTC.

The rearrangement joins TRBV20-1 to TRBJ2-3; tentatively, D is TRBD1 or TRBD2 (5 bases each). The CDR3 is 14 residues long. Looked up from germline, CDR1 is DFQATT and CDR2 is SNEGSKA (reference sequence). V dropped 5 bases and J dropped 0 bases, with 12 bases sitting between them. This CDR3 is CSAFRDRSTDTQYF. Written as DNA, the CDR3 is TGCAGTGCTTTCCGGGACCGTAGCACAGATACGCAGTATTTT.

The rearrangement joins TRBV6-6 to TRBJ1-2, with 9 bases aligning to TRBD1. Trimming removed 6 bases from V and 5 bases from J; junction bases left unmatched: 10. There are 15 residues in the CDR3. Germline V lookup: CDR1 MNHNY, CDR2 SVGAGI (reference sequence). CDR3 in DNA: TGTGCCAGCAGCCTTACGGACAGGGGAGGGTATGGCTACACCTTC. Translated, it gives CASSLTDRGGYGYTF.

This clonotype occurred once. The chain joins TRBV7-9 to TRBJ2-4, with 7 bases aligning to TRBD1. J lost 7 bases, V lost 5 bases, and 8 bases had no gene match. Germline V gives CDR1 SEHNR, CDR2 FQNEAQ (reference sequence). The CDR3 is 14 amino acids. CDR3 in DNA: TGTGCCAGCAGCCTTGTAACAGGGGATAACATTCAGTACTTC. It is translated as CASSLVTGDNIQYF.

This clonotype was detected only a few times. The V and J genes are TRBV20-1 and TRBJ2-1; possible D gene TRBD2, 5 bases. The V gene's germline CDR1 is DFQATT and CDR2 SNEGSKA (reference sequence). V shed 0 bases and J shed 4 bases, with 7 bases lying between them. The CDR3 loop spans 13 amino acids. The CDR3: CSAREGAYNEQFF. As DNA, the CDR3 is TGCAGTGCTAGAGAGGGAGCGTACAATGAGCAGTTCTTC.

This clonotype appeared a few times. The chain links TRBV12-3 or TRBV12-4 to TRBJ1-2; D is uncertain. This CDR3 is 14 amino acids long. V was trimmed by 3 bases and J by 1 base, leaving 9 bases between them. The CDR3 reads CASSFGRLNYGYTF. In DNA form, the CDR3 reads TGTGCCAGCAGTTTTGGGCGGCTTAACTATGGCTACACCTTC.

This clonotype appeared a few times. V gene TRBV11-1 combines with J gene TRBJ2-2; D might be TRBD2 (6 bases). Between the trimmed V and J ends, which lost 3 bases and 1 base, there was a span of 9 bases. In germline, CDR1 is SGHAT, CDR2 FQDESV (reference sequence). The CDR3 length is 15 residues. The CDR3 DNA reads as TGTGCCAGCAGCTTCTGGCGGGGGAACACCGGGGAGCTGTTTTTT. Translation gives CASSFWRGNTGELFF.

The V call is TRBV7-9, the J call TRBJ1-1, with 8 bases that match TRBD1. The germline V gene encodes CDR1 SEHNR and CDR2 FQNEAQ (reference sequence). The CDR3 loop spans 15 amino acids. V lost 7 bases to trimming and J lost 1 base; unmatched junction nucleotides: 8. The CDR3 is CASTTTGQGNTEAFF. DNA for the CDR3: TGTGCCAGCACAACGACCGGACAGGGGAACACTGAAGCTTTCTTT.

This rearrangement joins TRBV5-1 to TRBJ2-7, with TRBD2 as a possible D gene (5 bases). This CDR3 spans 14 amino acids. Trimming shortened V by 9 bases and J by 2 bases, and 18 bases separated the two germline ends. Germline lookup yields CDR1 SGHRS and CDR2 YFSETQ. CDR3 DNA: TGCGCCACCGCCTGGGCGGACTCTACCTACGAGCAGTACTTC. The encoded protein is CATAWADSTYEQYF.

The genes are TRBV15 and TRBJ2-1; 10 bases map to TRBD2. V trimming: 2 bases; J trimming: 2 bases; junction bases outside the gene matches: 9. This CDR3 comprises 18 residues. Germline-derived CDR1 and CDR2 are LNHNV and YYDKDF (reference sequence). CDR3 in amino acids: CATSRSNLAGGPYNEQFF. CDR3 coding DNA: TGTGCCACCAGCAGATCTAACTTAGCGGGGGGCCCCTACAATGAGCAGTTCTTC.